A selection of T cell receptor beta chains follows, all from one sample in a study of cytomegalovirus exposure and HLA in healthy donors. Repertoires were generated with immunoSEQ multiplex PCR, while TCRdb's copy carries only in-frame clones and drops some. The profile shows roughly 180,000 clones, around 82% of them singletons. Source material: PBMCs. The source of these receptors is a man aged 30 to 39 in good health and CMV-seronegative. The CDR3 runs from the conserved cysteine through the conserved F or W. D genes are given only for firm matches. Size is omitted from some rows. Given values are once, few, many or a class for expanded clones.

j_call d_call clone_size cdr3_length v_call cdr3_nt cdr3_aa
TRBJ2-2 TRBD1 - 15 TRBV28 TGTGCCAGCAAAAGGGACAGGGTAAAGACCGGGGAGCTGTTTTTT CASKRDRVKTGELFF
TRBJ2-7 - - 16 TRBV11-3 TGTGCCAGCAGCTTAATGTCGTTGGGCAGAAACTACGAGCAGTACTTC CASSLMSLGRNYEQYF
TRBJ2-7 - - 15 TRBV6-5 TGTGCCAGCAGTTACCTGGGACACGGCTCCTACGAGCAGTACTTC CASSYLGHGSYEQYF
TRBJ1-5 - once 14 TRBV5-4 TGTGCCAGCAGTCACTACGCTAGCAATCAGCCCCAGCATTTT CASSHYASNQPQHF
TRBJ1-5 - - 15 TRBV15 TGTGCCACCAGCAGAGGGACTAGGGGGAATCAGCCCCAGCATTTT CATSRGTRGNQPQHF
TRBJ2-1 TRBD2 - 13 TRBV30 TGTGCCTGGACCCGGGGGAGGGTCAATGAGCAGTTCTTC CAWTRGRVNEQFF
TRBJ2-7 - few 13 TRBV6-1 TGTGCCAGCAGTTCGGGATCTTACTACGAGCAGTACTTC CASSSGSYYEQYF
TRBJ2-1 TRBD1 - 14 TRBV9 TGTGCCAGCAGCACAGGACAGGCCGACAATGAGCAGTTCTTC CASSTGQADNEQFF
TRBJ2-1 TRBD2 - 16 TRBV5-1 TGCGCCAGCAGCTTGGCCGCGGCGGGGGGTCGCAATGAGCAGTTCTTC CASSLAAAGGRNEQFF
TRBJ2-7 TRBD1 - 12 TRBV11-2 TGTGCCAGCAGCTTAGGACAGGGCGAGCAGTACTTC CASSLGQGEQYF
TRBJ1-2 - - 16 TRBV7-9 TGTGCCAGCAGCGAGATTTGGACTGCCTTCAACTATGGCTACACCTTC CASSEIWTAFNYGYTF
TRBJ1-1 - - 11 TRBV7-2 TGTGCCAGCAGCTTAGGGGCAACGGCTTTCTTT CASSLGATAFF
TRBJ2-6 TRBD1 - 18 TRBV9 TGTGCCAGCAGCGTAGGTCAGGGGGCGAGCTCTGGGGCCAACGTCCTGACTTTC CASSVGQGASSGANVLTF
TRBJ2-1 - - 13 TRBV9 TGTGCCAGCAGCGCTTGGACTGGGGATGAGCAGTTCTTC CASSAWTGDEQFF
TRBJ2-1 TRBD1 - 15 TRBV5-1 TGCGCCAGCAGCGGCCGGGACAGGGGTTACAATGAGCAGTTCTTC CASSGRDRGYNEQFF
TRBJ2-7 TRBD2 once 16 TRBV14 TGTGCCAGCAGCCAAGATGGGCGGGACTATCCCTACGAGCAGTACTTC CASSQDGRDYPYEQYF
TRBJ2-1 TRBD2 - 15 TRBV7-9 TGTGCCAGCAGCTTAAGTAGCGGGGGTTACAATGAGCAGTTCTTC CASSLSSGGYNEQFF
TRBJ1-5 TRBD1 - 14 TRBV28 TGTGCCAGCAGTCCTAGACAGGGGGGCCAGCCCCAGCATTTT CASSPRQGGQPQHF
TRBJ2-5 - - 12 TRBV4-2 TGTGCCAGCAGCCAAGGCGGAGGGACCCAGTACTTC CASSQGGGTQYF
TRBJ2-1 - - 13 TRBV30 TGTGCCTGGAGTGTACAGAGGCAGGGCGAGCAGTTCTTC CAWSVQRQGEQFF
TRBJ1-5 TRBD1 - 17 TRBV18 TGTGCCAGCTCACCCTCGCTACAGGGGTCTAGCAATCAGCCCCAGCATTTT CASSPSLQGSSNQPQHF
TRBJ2-3 TRBD2 - 18 TRBV5-1 TGCGCCAGCAGCTTTCCTACCCCGGGTAGCGGGGGAGGAGATACGCAGTATTTT CASSFPTPGSGGGDTQYF
TRBJ2-7 - once 16 TRBV6-5 TGTGCCAGCACTTACTCTCTCAGGGGTAGGGCCTACGAGCAGTACTTC CASTYSLRGRAYEQYF
TRBJ2-5 TRBD2 - 14 TRBV5-8 TGTGCCAGCAGCCCTGGACTAGCGGGGAGGCTAAGGTACTTC CASSPGLAGRLRYF
TRBJ2-7 - - 16 TRBV5-5 TGTGCCAGCAGCCTACCGGATCGGTCAGGTTTGTACGAGCAGTACTTC CASSLPDRSGLYEQYF
TRBJ2-7 - - 14 TRBV7-6 TGTGCCAGCAGCTTACAAGGGGCCAACTACGAGCAGTACTTC CASSLQGANYEQYF
TRBJ2-3 TRBD2 few 16 TRBV7-2 TGTGCCAGCAGCTCGGGACTAGCGGGGGAATTGGATACGCAGTATTTT CASSSGLAGELDTQYF
TRBJ2-5 - - 14 TRBV5-1 TGCGCCAGCAGCTTGGTCGGGCCGGGGGAGACCCAGTACTTC CASSLVGPGETQYF